This T cell receptor beta chain stems from a study of T cells in localized non-small cell lung cancer. Study-wide results and limits: Uninvolved adjacent lung had the highest recorded T cell clonality, with tumor below it.

The data were produced by immunoSEQ multiplex PCR, yet TCRdb's version contains in-frame clones alone and is incomplete. Found here are about 48,000 clones, 70% to 80% of them singletons; the top ten hold about a sixth. About this clone: The antigen remains unidentified.

Sequenced material: peripheral blood, taken before any cancer treatment. This TCR came from a man aged 35-69 years with stage I squamous cell lung carcinoma.

The CDR3 here is CASSQDISTDTQYF. Written as DNA, the CDR3 is TGTGCCAGCAGCCAAGATATCAGCACAGATACGCAGTATTTT. The rearrangement joins TRBV14 to TRBJ2-3; D not resolved. Trimming removed 0 bases from V and 0 bases from J, with 4 bases in between. CDR1 SGHDN and CDR2 FVKESK come from the germline V gene. The CDR3 is 14 amino acids.